These 18 T cell receptor beta chains came from one sample sequenced in a study of Ad26.COV2.S vaccination and SARS-CoV-2 variants. Described treatment: some 19 received Ad26.COV2.S at low or high dose, single or two shots; 5 received placebo; per-sample allocation not given. After the first vaccine or placebo injection, samples were drawn on day 63. Assay used: immunoSEQ multiplex PCR; TCRdb lists only in-frame clones, some missing. In the table there are about 350,000 clones, approximately 86% of which are singletons. The sequencing here drew on peripheral blood, taken in a trial of Ad26.COV2.S vaccine versus placebo. The receptors shown here come from a person aged 18-60 years who received the Ad26.COV2.S COVID-19 vaccine or a placebo.

This clone was seen repeatedly, ten times or more. The rearrangement joins TRBV19 to TRBJ2-3, with D possibly matching TRBD2 (6 bases). CDR3 length: 19 residues. Germline CDR1 LNHDA, CDR2 SQIVND (reference sequence). The germline V and J ends were trimmed by 7 bases and 0 bases, with 26 bases remaining between them. CDR3 sequence reads: CASNTLFGGAGTSTDTQYF. For the CDR3, the DNA is TGTGCCAGTAACACTCTGTTTGGAGGGGCTGGAACTAGCACAGATACGCAGTATTTT. Looking up the rest from reference TRBV19 and TRBJ2-3 gives the full variable domain: DGGITQSPKYLFRKEGQNVTLSCEQNLNHDAMYWYRQDPGQGLRLIYYSQIVNDFQKGDIAEGYSVSREKKESFPLTVTSAQKNPTAFYLCASNTLFGGAGTSTDTQYFGPGTRLTVL.

The CDR3 DNA reads as TGTGCCAGCAGCCCGCCCCCGAACACTGAAGCTTTCTTT. Residues: CASSPPPNTEAFF. V and J are TRBV11-2 and TRBJ1-1, with D unresolved. From germline, CDR1 is SGHAT and CDR2 FQNNGV. CDR3 length equals 13 residues. V lost 5 bases and J 1 base, leaving 8 bases between the germline ends.

The genes are TRBV7-6 and TRBJ1-5, with D unclear. This CDR3 is built from 15 residues. Germline V CDR1 and CDR2: SGHVS, FNYEAQ. The germline V and J ends were trimmed by 2 bases and 0 bases, with 8 bases remaining between them. This CDR3 reads CASSLTQYSNQPQHF. The DNA for the CDR3 is TGTGCCAGCAGCTTAACACAGTATAGCAATCAGCCCCAGCATTTT.

The CDR3 DNA reads TGTGCCAGCAGCTTAGGCGGGCAGGGGGCGTTTGGCTACACCTTC. The encoded protein is CASSLGGQGAFGYTF. The J gene is TRBJ1-2, the V gene TRBV7-2, with 8 bases lining up with TRBD1. The CDR3 sequence is 15 residues long. Losses at the gene ends were 1 base for V and 7 bases for J; bases not matched to a gene: 8. CDR1 and CDR2 from the germline V gene are SGHTA and FQGNSA. The full variable domain, rest sourced from reference TRBV7-2 and TRBJ1-2, is GAGVSQSPSNKVTEKGKDVELRCDPISGHTALYWYRQSLGQGLEFLIYFQGNSAPDKSGLPSDRFSAERTGGSVSTLTIQRTQQEDSAVYLCASSLGGQGAFGYTFGSGTRLTVV.

The CDR3 sequence: CASSFSGRATDTQYF. The CDR3 DNA sequence: TGCGCCAGCAGCTTTAGCGGGAGGGCCACAGATACGCAGTATTTT. The rearrangement links TRBV5-1 to TRBJ2-3, with 11 bases that match TRBD2. CDR1 and CDR2 from the germline V gene are SGHRS and YFSETQ. The J segment lost 2 bases and the V segment lost 2 bases, leaving 1 base of the junction unmatched. CDR3 size: 15 residues.

This clone has a handful of counts. The J gene is TRBJ1-5, the V gene TRBV6-5; D is perhaps TRBD1 (6 bases). Trimming shortened V by 8 bases and J by 0 bases, and 14 bases separated the two germline ends. The CDR3 length is 15 residues. Germline CDR1 and CDR2: MNHEY and SVGAGI. For the CDR3, the DNA is TGTGCCAGCGGGGGAAAGGGGGTTAGCAATCAGCCCCAGCATTTT. It codes for CASGGKGVSNQPQHF.

The gene calls are TRBV11-2 and TRBJ1-2, with D hard to call. CDR3 length: 13 amino acids. CDR1 and CDR2 from the germline V gene are SGHAT and FQNNGV. Trimming cost V 5 bases and J 3 bases, with 10 bases left between them. CDR3 sequence: CASSPDTYYGYTF. Here the CDR3 DNA reads TGTGCCAGCAGCCCCGACACCTACTATGGCTACACCTTC.

The CDR3 bases are TGTGCCAGCATTGGCGGGACCTACGAGCAGTACTTC. This gives the protein CASIGGTYEQYF. The chain is built from TRBV11-1 and TRBJ2-7; weak D call: TRBD2 (6 bases). CDR3 length equals 12 residues. V lost 7 bases, J lost 2 bases, and 9 bases lay in between. The germline CDR1 and CDR2 sequences are SGHAT and FQDESV (reference sequence).

The rearrangement links TRBV10-2 to TRBJ2-2, with TRBD1 as a possible D gene (6 bases). CDR3 length: 17 residues. The ends were cut back, 2 bases at V and 5 bases at J, with 18 bases in the middle. CDR1 is WSHSY, CDR2 SAAADI, per germline. In DNA form, the CDR3 reads TGCGCCAGCAGTGAGGGGTGGCAGGGGAAGGGGACCGGGGAGCTGTTTTTT. Protein: CASSEGWQGKGTGELFF.

The V gene is TRBV28, the J gene TRBJ1-2, with no clear D. With 3 bases removed from V and 0 bases from J, the gap between germline ends came to 8 bases. CDR3 length: 14 residues. Per the germline V gene, CDR1 is MDHEN and CDR2 is SYDVKM. The CDR3 DNA reads TGTGCCAGCAGTTTCGGGGTCACTAACTATGGCTACACCTTC. This gives the protein CASSFGVTNYGYTF.

The rearrangement links TRBV10-3 to TRBJ1-6, with 7 bases fitting TRBD1. CDR1 is ENHRY, CDR2 SYGVKD, per germline. V trimming: 4 bases; J trimming: 10 bases; junction bases outside the gene matches: 4. The CDR3 is made up of 13 amino acids. The CDR3 DNA reads as TGTGCCATCAGTGGGACAGGCGGGTCACCCCTCCACTTT. Protein: CAISGTGGSPLHF.

This clone was found once. The chain employs TRBV27 and TRBJ1-3; D is possibly TRBD1 (6 bases). The CDR3 covers 15 residues. With 5 bases removed from V and 3 bases from J, the gap between germline ends came to 14 bases. Germline values: CDR1 MNHEY, CDR2 SMNVEV (reference sequence). This chain's CDR3 is CASSPRGGSGNTIYF. CDR3 sequence (DNA): TGTGCCAGCAGTCCCCGAGGGGGAAGTGGAAACACCATATATTTT.

V usage is TRBV5-1 and J usage is TRBJ2-3; 7 bases agree with TRBD1. Germline V gene lookup returns CDR1 SGHRS and CDR2 YFSETQ. J was trimmed by 2 bases and V by 1 base; bases with no gene match: 4. The CDR3 contains 15 residues. CDR3 nucleotide sequence: TGCGCCAGCAGCTTGCTAGGGACAGACACAGATACGCAGTATTTT. Translated: CASSLLGTDTDTQYF. Full variable domain (rest looked up from reference TRBV5-1 and TRBJ2-3): KAGVTQTPRYLIKTRGQQVTLSCSPISGHRSVSWYQQTPGQGLQFLFEYFSETQRNKGNFPGRFSGRQFSNSRSEMNVSTLELGDSALYLCASSLLGTDTDTQYFGPGTRLTVL.

The chain uses TRBV5-6 and TRBJ2-3, with unresolved D. Between the trimmed V and J ends, which lost 2 bases and 13 bases, there was a span of 14 bases. Germline V CDR1 and CDR2: SGHDT, YYEEEE. This CDR3 has 12 amino acids. This CDR3 is CASSLRLSDKYF. The CDR3 DNA reads as TGTGCCAGCAGCTTACGTCTTTCGGATAAGTATTTT.

The V and J genes are TRBV7-2 and TRBJ1-1; D is unresolved. Germline V gene lookup returns CDR1 SGHTA and CDR2 FQGNSA. The germline V and J ends were trimmed by 3 bases and 3 bases, with 2 bases remaining between them. The CDR3 loop spans 11 amino acids. CDR3 protein: CASSFDTEAFF. CDR3 DNA sequence: TGTGCCAGCAGCTTCGACACTGAAGCTTTCTTT.

The chain employs TRBV9 and TRBJ2-7, with D possibly matching TRBD2 (5 bases). The germline gives CDR1 SGDLS, CDR2 YYNGEE. V shed 2 bases and J shed 2 bases, with 14 bases lying between them. The CDR3 length is 15 residues. The CDR3 loop reads CASSVGEMVPYEQYF. In DNA form, the CDR3 reads TGTGCCAGCAGCGTCGGGGAAATGGTGCCCTACGAGCAGTACTTC.

The rearrangement joins TRBV10-3 to TRBJ2-7, with 7 bases identical to TRBD1. Germline CDR1 reads ENHRY; CDR2 reads SYGVKD. V shed 6 bases, J shed 3 bases, and the junction held 8 bases outside the gene matches. The CDR3 covers 14 residues. CDR3 protein: CAIRSGTADYEQYF. DNA for the CDR3: TGTGCCATCAGATCCGGGACAGCCGACTACGAGCAGTACTTC.

This clone came up a few times. This chain connects TRBV7-2 to TRBJ1-2; maybe TRBD1 (5 bases). The CDR3 totals 15 residues. V lost 1 base to trimming and J lost 2 bases, with 11 bases between them. The germline V gene has CDR1 SGHTA and CDR2 FQGNSA. CDR3 loop: CASSLVAGKNYGYTF. As DNA, the CDR3 is TGTGCCAGCAGCTTAGTAGCAGGGAAGAACTATGGCTACACCTTC.